This T cell receptor (beta chain) originates from a study of T cell responses to AZD1222 COVID-19 vaccine. Here immunoSEQ multiplex PCR was the method, and the copy in TCRdb shows in-frame clones only, minus some. The sample records 90,000 to 120,000 clones, 85% to 90% being singletons. CDR3 length equals 12 residues. From germline, CDR1 is SGHTA and CDR2 FQGNSA. Trimming took off 3 bases at V and 3 bases at J, with 5 bases between the two ends. General study results and limits: The study sampled repertoires only after the peak T cell response. It should be noted that donors were predominantly white British and more often female, and clonal diversity was possibly underestimated.

Regarding this clone: Its specificity is not known. In the same sample, other DNA sequences code for this CDR3.

The input for sequencing was peripheral blood, taken on day 0 of AZD1222 vaccination. The sequence derives from an adult in good health. This rearrangement joins TRBV7-2 to TRBJ1-2, with no clear D. CDR3 region: CASSFLDYGYTF. CDR3 DNA sequence: TGTGCCAGCAGCTTTCTCGACTATGGCTACACCTTC.